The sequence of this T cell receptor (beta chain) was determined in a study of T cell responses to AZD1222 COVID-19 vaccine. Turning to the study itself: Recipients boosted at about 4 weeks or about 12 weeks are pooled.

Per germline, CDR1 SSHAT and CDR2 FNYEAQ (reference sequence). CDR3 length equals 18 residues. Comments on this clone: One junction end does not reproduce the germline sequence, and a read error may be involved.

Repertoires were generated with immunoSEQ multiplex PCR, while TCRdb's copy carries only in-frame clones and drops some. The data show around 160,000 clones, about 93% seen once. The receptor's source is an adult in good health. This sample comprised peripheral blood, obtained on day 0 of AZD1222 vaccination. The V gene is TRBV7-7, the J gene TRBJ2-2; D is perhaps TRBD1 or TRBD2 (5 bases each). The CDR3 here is CASSLAYSGPWGTGELFF. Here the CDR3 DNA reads TGTGCTAGCAGCTTAGCGTATTCGGGGCCCTGGGGCACCGGGGAGCTGTTTTTT.